The clone carrying this T cell receptor beta chain was detected many times. The antigen is not known. These data come from a study of metastatic and nonmetastatic thyroid tumors. Turning to the study itself: Samples came from malignant and benign thyroid patients, and repertoires were compared across blood and tumor or nodule tissue.

Nobody among the patients had been given any treatment before thyroid surgery. In the authors' workflow: It was from CDR3 differences across clinicopathological groups that a distant-metastasis classifier for papillary thyroid cancer was built. TCRdb reanalyzed the PCR reads with MiXCR. TCRdb, not the authors, supplied the V and J calls. The top ten hold about 9% of the sample, which has about 18,000 clones, 34% seen once. Overall study results and limits: It was reported that TCR beta diversity was significantly higher in malignant thyroid tumors than benign nodules, in blood and tumor.

The CDR3 spans 15 residues. The V and J ends lost 5 bases and 8 bases respectively, with 18 bases between them. Germline values: CDR1 MRHNA, CDR2 SNTAGT. The rearrangement links TRBV6-4 to TRBJ2-2; a weak D match, TRBD1 (5 bases). The TCR was taken from a male donor with papillary thyroid cancer or a benign thyroid nodule (not recorded which). Some clones in this sample may be carry-over from other donors' samples. The sample comprised tumor tissue. CDR3 protein: CASSSQAELGGELFF. The DNA for the CDR3 is TGTGCCAGCAGTTCACAGGCCGAACTCGGTGGGGAGCTGTTTTTT.